These T cell receptor beta chains were read from a single sample in a study of T-cell reconstitution after alpha-beta-depleted transplantation in children. TCRdb ran MiXCR on the PCR reads and lists one entry per CDR3 protein. Of hundreds of thousands of distinct CDR3 sequences detected, 20% to 25% appear once; the ten largest clones hold 13% to 15%. The specimen comprised PBMCs, mostly from graft donor cells, sampled 360 days after TCRalphabeta/CD19-depleted stem cell transplant. All receptors come from a boy younger than two who had a stem cell transplant for acute myeloid leukemia, so the T cells may come from the graft donor. Both conserved end residues are part of each CDR3. Fields, in order: clone size, J gene, D gene, CDR3 length, V gene, CDR3 DNA, CDR3 protein. A D gene is named only where the DNA matches it firmly. Not all rows give a size; the values are once, few, many and, for expanded clones, a class.

. | TRBJ2-5 | . | 14 | TRBV20-1 | TGCAGTGCTTATAAGGAGGCGACAAGGGAGACCCAGTACTTC | CSAYKEATRETQYF
. | TRBJ1-2 | . | 15 | TRBV20-1 | TGCAGTGCTAGAGAGGTTTTGGGGGCCAGACGTGGCTACACCTTC | CSAREVLGARRGYTF
. | TRBJ1-1 | TRBD1 | 15 | TRBV12-3/TRBV12-4 | TGTGCCAGCAGTCGGACAGGGTATATTAACACTGAAGCTTTCTTT | CASSRTGYINTEAFF
. | TRBJ2-5 | . | 16 | TRBV18 | TGTGCCAGCTCACCGGGACAAGAAAGACTCCAAGAGACCCAGTACTTC | CASSPGQERLQETQYF
. | TRBJ2-1 | . | 15 | TRBV12-3/TRBV12-4 | TGTGCCAGCACTAACGGGGGTCCCCCTTACAATGAGCAGTTCTTC | CASTNGGPPYNEQFF
many | TRBJ2-3 | . | 16 | TRBV4-1 | TGCGCCAGCAGCCAAGTGGCCCGGAAGCCGGGAGATACGCAGTATTTT | CASSQVARKPGDTQYF
. | TRBJ1-5 | TRBD1 | 16 | TRBV6-5 | TGTGCCAGCAGTTACTCTGGACAGGGGTCGAATCAGCCCCAGCATTTT | CASSYSGQGSNQPQHF
few | TRBJ2-5 | . | 13 | TRBV20-1 | TGCAGTGCTAGAGAAGACCCAGCGGAGACCCAGTACTTC | CSAREDPAETQYF
. | TRBJ2-2 | . | 12 | TRBV12-3/TRBV12-4 | TGTGCCGTCACAGGGTTAAGCGGGGAGCTGTTTTTT | CAVTGLSGELFF
few | TRBJ2-3 | . | 15 | TRBV28 | TGTGCCAGCAGCGTGGCAGGGGCCACCCTAGATACGCAGTATTTT | CASSVAGATLDTQYF
many | TRBJ2-2 | . | 13 | TRBV20-1 | TGCAGTGCTAGAAACAGGAACACCGGGGAGCTGTTTTTT | CSARNRNTGELFF
. | TRBJ2-1 | . | 20 | TRBV21-1 | TGTGCCAGCAGCAAAGATGTCGTGCTGGGGGCCTTAGGCGGGGTCAATGAGCAGTTCTTT | CASSKDVVLGALGGVNEQFF
few | TRBJ1-1 | . | 15 | TRBV28 | TGTGCCAGCATTAGTCAGGGCTCTAATTTAAAGGAAGCTTTCTTT | CASISQGSNLKEAFF
. | TRBJ2-2 | . | 18 | TRBV4-3 | TGCGCCAGCAGCCAAGATTCAGGGTTCGTCGCTAACACCGGGGAGCTGTTTTTT | CASSQDSGFVANTGELFF
few | TRBJ2-2 | . | 16 | TRBV15 | TGTGCCACCAGCAGAGATGGAGGCGCGAACACCGGGGAGCTGTTTTTT | CATSRDGGANTGELFF
. | TRBJ2-1 | TRBD2 | 16 | TRBV7-2 | TGTGCCAGCAGTCGGACTAGCGGGGACCCCTACAATGAGCAGTTCTTC | CASSRTSGDPYNEQFF
few | TRBJ1-4 | . | 12 | TRBV20-1 | TGCAGTGCTAGGGGGCCGAATGAAAAACTGTTTTTT | CSARGPNEKLFF
many | TRBJ2-3 | TRBD2 | 19 | TRBV20-1 | TGCAGTGCTAGGGCCCTCCCTAGCGGGGGGGTCTCTAGCACAGATACGCAGTATTTT | CSARALPSGGVSSTDTQYF
. | TRBJ2-1 | . | 18 | TRBV10-3 | TGTGCCATCAGTGACCCCGCGGGTACTGGGGTGTCCTACAATGAGCAGTTCTTC | CAISDPAGTGVSYNEQFF
few | TRBJ2-2 | . | 14 | TRBV12-3/TRBV12-4 | TGTGCCACCAGGAGACTCATGAACACCGGGGAGCTGTTTTTT | CATRRLMNTGELFF
. | TRBJ2-7 | . | 18 | TRBV11-2 | TGTGCCAGCAGCTTAGTATGGCCAGGGTATTCCCTCGGCTACGAGCAGTACTTC | CASSLVWPGYSLGYEQYF
. | TRBJ2-1 | TRBD1 | 16 | TRBV6-5 | TGTGCCAGCAGTTACTCCCGGACAGGGGTCTACAATGAGCAGTTCTTC | CASSYSRTGVYNEQFF
few | TRBJ1-4 | TRBD1 | 14 | TRBV27 | TGTGCCAGCAGTTCACGGACAGGGAATGAAAAACTGTTTTTT | CASSSRTGNEKLFF
many | TRBJ2-5 | TRBD1 | 15 | TRBV29-1 | TGCAGCTCAAAGGGGACAGGGAACCTCCAAGAGACCCAGTACTTC | CSSKGTGNLQETQYF
. | TRBJ2-4 | TRBD2 | 17 | TRBV7-2 | TGTGCCAGCAGCTTAGGGCCAGCGGGGGGATCGCAAAACATTCAGTACTTC | CASSLGPAGGSQNIQYF
many | TRBJ2-6 | . | 15 | TRBV3-1 | TGTGCCAGCAGTGGAGGGTTCTCTGGGGCCAACGTCCTGACTTTC | CASSGGFSGANVLTF
. | TRBJ2-5 | . | 13 | TRBV2 | TGTGCCAGCAGTGAGCTTCTCGGGGCGACCCAGTACTTC | CASSELLGATQYF
. | TRBJ2-1 | . | 12 | TRBV19 | TGTGCCATAAAGGGACCCTACAATGAGCAGTTCTTC | CAIKGPYNEQFF
few | TRBJ1-2 | TRBD1 | 14 | TRBV7-2 | TGTGCCAGCAGCCTCCAGGGGACAGGGCATGGCTACACCTTC | CASSLQGTGHGYTF
. | TRBJ2-1 | . | 12 | TRBV29-1 | TGCAGCGCCCCGGGTTACTACAATGAGCAGTTCTTC | CSAPGYYNEQFF
many | TRBJ1-1 | TRBD1 | 16 | TRBV12-3/TRBV12-4 | TGTGCCAGCAGTTTTAGAGGGGGCTGGGGGGACAGGGGAGCTTTCTTT | CASSFRGGWGDRGAFF
many | TRBJ1-3 | . | 15 | TRBV28 | TGTGCCAGCAGTTTTATGCCTTACTCTGGAAACACCATATATTTT | CASSFMPYSGNTIYF
many | TRBJ2-2 | TRBD1 | 15 | TRBV12-3/TRBV12-4 | TGTGCCAGCAGGACCGGGACAGCTAACACCGGGGAGCTGTTTTTT | CASRTGTANTGELFF
. | TRBJ1-2 | . | 13 | TRBV28 | TGTGCCAGCAGTCCGTTGGGGGCGCGGGGCTACACCTTC | CASSPLGARGYTF
many | TRBJ2-1 | TRBD2 | 15 | TRBV12-3/TRBV12-4 | TGTGCCAGCAGAGTTTTAGCGGGGGTTGGGAATGAGCAGTTCTTC | CASRVLAGVGNEQFF
few | TRBJ1-4 | . | 15 | TRBV20-1 | TGCAGTGCTAGGCCCGGCGGGGTCGTTGGGGAAAAACTGTTTTTT | CSARPGGVVGEKLFF
. | TRBJ1-2 | . | 14 | TRBV6-1 | TGTGCCAGCAGTCTCCAGACACCTCCAGGTGGCTACACCTTC | CASSLQTPPGGYTF
. | TRBJ2-1 | . | 11 | TRBV24-1 | TGTGCCACCAGTGTCCTAAATGAGCAGTTCTTC | CATSVLNEQFF
. | TRBJ1-2 | . | 12 | TRBV6-2/TRBV6-3 | TGTGCCAGCAGTTACCCCAACTATGGCTACACCTTC | CASSYPNYGYTF
. | TRBJ1-2 | TRBD1 | 15 | TRBV20-1 | TGCAGTGCTAGCCACGTTCCGGGACAGGGACAAGGCTACACCTTC | CSASHVPGQGQGYTF
few | TRBJ2-5 | TRBD2 | 16 | TRBV28 | TGTGCCAGCAGTTTAGCCGGAGCGGGGGGTCAAGAGACCCAGTACTTC | CASSLAGAGGQETQYF
once | TRBJ2-1 | . | 15 | TRBV13 | TGTGCCAGCAGCCTGCCCCTGGGACGAGGGGATGAGCAGTTCTTC | CASSLPLGRGDEQFF
many | TRBJ1-3 | . | 16 | TRBV4-3 | TGCGCCAGCAGCCGCCTCCGAGGTTTCTCTGGAAACACCATATATTTT | CASSRLRGFSGNTIYF
many | TRBJ2-2 | . | 16 | TRBV5-1 | TGCGCCAGCAGTCTGGACTCTATCTGGGTTTCGGGGGAGCTGTTTTTT | CASSLDSIWVSGELFF
few | TRBJ2-3 | . | 16 | TRBV29-1 | TGCAGCGTCCTCCGGAAGCCGCGAATAAACACAGATACGCAGTATTTT | CSVLRKPRINTDTQYF